These 2 T cell receptor beta chains share one sample of origin, sequenced in a study of cytomegalovirus exposure and HLA in healthy donors. 13 Jbeta primers and 60 Vbeta primers were used for the PCR. The repertoire was sequenced with immunoSEQ multiplex PCR; TCRdb's copy has only in-frame clones and lacks some. The table has roughly 100,000 clones, about three quarters seen once; the top ten hold about 8.6%. The sequencing input was PBMCs. The receptors were gathered from a woman aged 40 to 50 in good health and CMV-seropositive.

V and J are TRBV5-1 and TRBJ2-6, with TRBD1 identical over 11 bases. Per the germline V gene, CDR1 is SGHRS and CDR2 is YFSETQ. The V gene end was trimmed by 0 bases and the J gene end by 0 bases; junction bases not matched to a gene: 5. This CDR3 has 19 residues. Written as DNA, the CDR3 is TGCGCCAGCAGCTTGGTATTCGGGACAGGGGGCTCTGGGGCCAACGTCCTGACTTTC. It encodes CASSLVFGTGGSGANVLTF. Full variable domain (rest looked up from reference TRBV5-1 and TRBJ2-6): KAGVTQTPRYLIKTRGQQVTLSCSPISGHRSVSWYQQTPGQGLQFLFEYFSETQRNKGNFPGRFSGRQFSNSRSEMNVSTLELGDSALYLCASSLVFGTGGSGANVLTFGAGSRLTVL.

V is TRBV27 and J is TRBJ1-4; perhaps TRBD1 as D (6 bases). The CDR3 totals 15 residues. Germline loops: CDR1 MNHEY, CDR2 SMNVEV (reference sequence). Trimming left V 2 bases short and J 4 bases short, with 11 bases between. The CDR3 loop is CASSLGGAYNEKLFF. The DNA for the CDR3 is TGTGCCAGCAGTTTAGGGGGGGCGTATAATGAAAAACTGTTTTTT.